A selection of T cell receptor beta chains follows, all from one sample in a study of post-analysis software for immune sequencing data. TCRdb re-derived calls from the PCR reads in MiXCR, one entry per CDR3 protein. Of roughly 580,000 distinct CDR3 sequences in the sample, roughly 40% were seen once. The sequenced material came from blood. All receptors come from a girl aged 5 to 17 with multiple sclerosis. CDR3s include the opening cysteine and the closing phenylalanine or tryptophan. Fields, in order: D gene, J gene, V gene, clone size, CDR3 protein, CDR3 DNA. D genes are given only for firm matches. The size field is filled for only some rows; it gives once, few, many or a size class.

D: .
J: TRBJ1-5
V: TRBV6-2/TRBV6-3
size: .
CDR3: CASSDRTYSNQPQHF
DNA: TGTGCCAGCAGTGACAGGACCTATAGCAATCAGCCCCAGCATTTT

D: .
J: TRBJ2-6
V: TRBV12-3/TRBV12-4
size: few
CDR3: CASSLSGASGANVLTF
DNA: TGTGCCAGCAGTCTTTCAGGGGCATCTGGGGCCAACGTCCTGACTTTC

D: .
J: TRBJ2-1
V: TRBV7-9
size: few
CDR3: CASSLVNNEQFF
DNA: TGTGCCAGCAGCTTAGTTAATAATGAGCAGTTCTTC

D: .
J: TRBJ2-7
V: TRBV5-1
size: .
CDR3: CASSYQGYEQYF
DNA: TGCGCCAGCAGCTACCAGGGATACGAGCAGTACTTC

D: .
J: TRBJ2-3
V: TRBV7-3
size: .
CDR3: CASSPVQGGGTQYF
DNA: TGTGCCAGCAGCCCAGTCCAGGGGGGAGGTACGCAGTATTTT

D: TRBD1
J: TRBJ2-7
V: TRBV27
size: .
CDR3: CASSGSYTGERDYEQYF
DNA: TGTGCCAGCAGTGGATCTTATACAGGGGAGAGGGACTACGAGCAGTACTTC

D: .
J: TRBJ2-5
V: TRBV5-6
size: many
CDR3: CASSLGRGTQYF
DNA: TGTGCCAGCAGCTTGGGGCGGGGGACCCAGTACTTC

D: .
J: TRBJ1-2
V: TRBV7-9
size: few
CDR3: CASSLAARDYGYTF
DNA: TGTGCCAGCAGCTTAGCGGCCAGGGACTATGGCTACACCTTC

D: .
J: TRBJ1-2
V: TRBV4-1
size: few
CDR3: CASSPGTATYGYTF
DNA: TGCGCCAGCAGCCCCGGGACGGCCACCTATGGCTACACCTTC

D: TRBD2
J: TRBJ2-3
V: TRBV5-1
size: .
CDR3: CASSRDYLGPTDTQYF
DNA: TGCGCCAGCAGCCGGGACTACCTGGGTCCCACAGATACGCAGTATTTT

D: .
J: TRBJ1-2
V: TRBV7-2
size: .
CDR3: CASTLGLLSYGYTF
DNA: TGTGCCAGCACCCTAGGACTGCTGTCGTATGGCTACACCTTC

D: TRBD1
J: TRBJ2-1
V: TRBV27
size: .
CDR3: CASSLKGTGLSGSYNEQFF
DNA: TGTGCCAGCAGTTTAAAAGGGACAGGGTTGAGTGGGTCCTACAATGAGCAGTTCTTC

D: TRBD2
J: TRBJ2-5
V: TRBV20-1
size: few
CDR3: CSASGGPIETQYF
DNA: TGCAGTGCCTCGGGGGGGCCGATAGAGACCCAGTACTTC

D: .
J: TRBJ2-7
V: TRBV10-3
size: few
CDR3: CAISGQKGYEQYF
DNA: TGTGCCATCAGCGGACAAAAGGGCTACGAGCAGTACTTC

D: TRBD2
J: TRBJ2-5
V: TRBV5-4
size: .
CDR3: CASSSGRGAETQYF
DNA: TGTGCCAGCAGTAGCGGGAGAGGGGCAGAGACCCAGTACTTC

D: .
J: TRBJ2-7
V: TRBV10-3
size: .
CDR3: CAISESPQPHGQYF
DNA: TGTGCCATCAGTGAGTCGCCACAGCCCCACGGGCAGTACTTC

D: .
J: TRBJ2-7
V: TRBV27
size: few
CDR3: CASSLGLDYEQYF
DNA: TGTGCCAGCAGTTTAGGTCTGGACTACGAGCAGTACTTC

D: .
J: TRBJ2-7
V: TRBV12-3/TRBV12-4
size: few
CDR3: CAVTRGHVKGEQYF
DNA: TGTGCCGTAACAAGGGGACATGTCAAAGGCGAGCAGTACTTC

D: .
J: TRBJ2-1
V: TRBV5-1
size: few
CDR3: CASSSFGGLNDNEQFF
DNA: TGCGCCAGCAGCTCCTTCGGGGGACTGAACGACAATGAGCAGTTCTTC

D: .
J: TRBJ1-2
V: TRBV5-6
size: few
CDR3: CASRLNGDRAYGYTF
DNA: TGTGCCAGCAGATTGAATGGGGACCGTGCCTATGGCTACACCTTC

D: .
J: TRBJ2-7
V: TRBV7-9
size: .
CDR3: CASSPRESYEQYF
DNA: TGTGCCAGCAGCCCAAGGGAGTCCTACGAGCAGTACTTC

D: TRBD1
J: TRBJ1-2
V: TRBV5-1
size: few
CDR3: CASSVPGQGKKYGYTF
DNA: TGCGCCAGCAGCGTGCCGGGACAGGGAAAGAAATATGGCTACACCTTC

D: .
J: TRBJ1-5
V: TRBV6-5
size: few
CDR3: CASSSGRVSNQPQHF
DNA: TGTGCCAGCAGTAGCGGGAGGGTTAGCAATCAGCCCCAGCATTTT

D: TRBD2
J: TRBJ2-3
V: TRBV5-1
size: .
CDR3: CASSLAFLAGGRRDTQYF
DNA: TGCGCCAGCAGCTTGGCCTTCCTAGCGGGAGGGCGGAGAGATACGCAGTATTTT

D: TRBD1
J: TRBJ1-1
V: TRBV29-1
size: .
CDR3: CSAPDRGLNEAFF
DNA: TGCAGCGCACCGGACAGGGGGCTAAATGAAGCTTTCTTT

D: TRBD1
J: TRBJ2-6
V: TRBV10-3
size: once
CDR3: CAISEPLGGGGANVLTF
DNA: TGTGCCATCAGTGAGCCGTTAGGGGGCGGGGGGGCCAACGTCCTGACTTTC

D: TRBD1
J: TRBJ1-6
V: TRBV3-1
size: few
CDR3: CASSQVIGQGSSPLHF
DNA: TGTGCCAGCAGCCAAGTCATCGGACAGGGATCTTCACCCCTCCACTTT

D: .
J: TRBJ2-3
V: TRBV7-7
size: .
CDR3: CASSPSGGYGTDTQYF
DNA: TGTGCTAGCAGCCCTAGTGGGGGTTACGGCACAGATACGCAGTATTTT

D: .
J: TRBJ1-2
V: TRBV6-2/TRBV6-3
size: few
CDR3: CASSERTWGYTF
DNA: TGTGCCAGCAGTGAACGGACCTGGGGCTACACCTTC

D: .
J: TRBJ1-1
V: TRBV12-3/TRBV12-4
size: .
CDR3: CASSPDPPKYAEAFF
DNA: TGTGCCAGCAGTCCGGACCCCCCGAAGTACGCTGAAGCTTTCTTT

D: .
J: TRBJ2-7
V: TRBV7-3
size: .
CDR3: CASSSSGEDEQYF
DNA: TGTGCCAGCAGCTCGTCGGGGGAAGACGAGCAGTACTTC

D: .
J: TRBJ2-3
V: TRBV5-1
size: .
CDR3: CASSLAGRRDTQYF
DNA: TGCGCCAGCAGCTTGGCCGGGCGGAGGGATACGCAGTATTTT

D: TRBD1
J: TRBJ2-4
V: TRBV5-1
size: .
CDR3: CVSSLGQGANIQYF
DNA: TGTGTCAGCAGCTTGGGGCAGGGGGCGAACATTCAGTACTTC

D: .
J: TRBJ1-2
V: TRBV20-1
size: few
CDR3: CSASPMRGTSYGYTF
DNA: TGCAGTGCTAGCCCGATGAGGGGTACTTCCTATGGCTACACCTTC

D: .
J: TRBJ2-7
V: TRBV29-1
size: many
CDR3: CSVEGTGRYEQYF
DNA: TGCAGCGTTGAAGGGACGGGTCGCTACGAGCAGTACTTC

D: .
J: TRBJ2-4
V: TRBV20-1
size: few
CDR3: CSAAVGGKNIQYF
DNA: TGCAGTGCGGCGGTGGGCGGCAAAAACATTCAGTACTTC

D: TRBD1
J: TRBJ2-6
V: TRBV5-1
size: few
CDR3: CASSLVQGAGANVLTF
DNA: TGCGCCAGCAGCTTGGTTCAGGGGGCTGGGGCCAACGTCCTGACTTTC

D: .
J: TRBJ2-3
V: TRBV12-3/TRBV12-4
size: few
CDR3: CASSAGSPADTQYF
DNA: TGTGCCAGCAGTGCCGGGTCCCCGGCAGATACGCAGTATTTT

D: TRBD2
J: TRBJ2-5
V: TRBV5-1
size: .
CDR3: CASSPALAGGNEQYF
DNA: TGCGCCAGCAGCCCTGCGCTAGCGGGAGGGAATGAGCAGTACTTC

D: TRBD2
J: TRBJ2-5
V: TRBV7-9
size: .
CDR3: CASSLTSGRAERETQYF
DNA: TGTGCCAGCAGCCTGACTAGCGGGAGGGCCGAGAGAGAGACCCAGTACTTC

D: .
J: TRBJ2-7
V: TRBV13
size: .
CDR3: CASLSQPFYEQYF
DNA: TGTGCCAGCCTGAGTCAGCCCTTCTACGAGCAGTACTTC

D: TRBD1
J: TRBJ1-6
V: TRBV12-3/TRBV12-4
size: few
CDR3: CASSPDRESSYNSPLHF
DNA: TGTGCCAGCAGCCCCGACAGGGAGAGCTCCTATAATTCACCCCTCCACTTT

D: TRBD2
J: TRBJ2-3
V: TRBV5-4
size: .
CDR3: CASSGGLAGEIDTQYF
DNA: TGTGCCAGCAGCGGAGGACTAGCGGGAGAAATAGATACGCAGTATTTT

D: .
J: TRBJ1-2
V: TRBV6-1
size: few
CDR3: CASSETGTTYGYTF
DNA: TGCGCCAGCAGTGAAACAGGGACAACTTATGGCTACACCTTC

D: TRBD2
J: TRBJ2-5
V: TRBV3-1
size: .
CDR3: CASSQGTLAGQETQYF
DNA: TGTGCCAGCAGCCAAGGAACTCTAGCGGGGCAAGAGACCCAGTACTTC

D: TRBD2
J: TRBJ2-5
V: TRBV15
size: few
CDR3: CATSTLGGVQETQYF
DNA: TGTGCCACCAGCACCCTGGGGGGGGTCCAAGAGACCCAGTACTTC

D: .
J: TRBJ1-2
V: TRBV4-1
size: few
CDR3: CASSQGTDLGYGYTF
DNA: TGCGCCAGCAGCCAAGGGACGGATCTTGGCTATGGCTACACCTTC

D: .
J: TRBJ2-3
V: TRBV7-2
size: .
CDR3: CASSPRVAAFGGDTQYF
DNA: TGTGCCAGCAGCCCCCGGGTAGCGGCTTTTGGGGGAGATACGCAGTATTTT

D: .
J: TRBJ1-1
V: TRBV5-6
size: .
CDR3: CASSAGWGGLNTEAFF
DNA: TGTGCCAGCAGCGCTGGCTGGGGGGGGCTGAACACTGAAGCTTTCTTT

D: .
J: TRBJ1-4
V: TRBV12-3/TRBV12-4
size: few
CDR3: CASSKSGLYEKLFF
DNA: TGTGCCAGCTCGAAATCGGGTTTGTACGAAAAACTGTTTTTT

D: .
J: TRBJ1-4
V: TRBV12-3/TRBV12-4
size: .
CDR3: CASSLSGGMEKLFF
DNA: TGTGCCAGCAGTTTGAGTGGGGGAATGGAAAAACTGTTTTTT

D: TRBD1
J: TRBJ1-1
V: TRBV20-1
size: few
CDR3: CSARGQGLVTEAFF
DNA: TGCAGTGCTAGAGGACAGGGTTTAGTCACTGAAGCTTTCTTT

D: .
J: TRBJ2-7
V: TRBV6-6
size: .
CDR3: CASTADTLGSQYF
DNA: TGTGCCAGCACCGCCGACACACTGGGGTCCCAGTACTTC

D: TRBD2
J: TRBJ2-3
V: TRBV11-2
size: few
CDR3: CASSLEGLAANTQYF
DNA: TGTGCCAGCAGCTTAGAGGGACTAGCGGCGAATACGCAGTATTTT